This T cell receptor beta chain was sequenced in a study of somatic mutations in cytotoxic T cells in rheumatoid arthritis. Method: immunoSEQ multiplex PCR; TCRdb's copy keeps in-frame clones and lacks some. The data hold about 17,000 clones, with 65% to 80% observed a single time. Germline CDR1 and CDR2: SGDLS and YYNGEE. This CDR3 comprises 13 residues. Trimming took 0 bases from V and 5 from J, leaving 8 bases between them. This rearrangement joins TRBV9 to TRBJ2-5, with D unresolved. The specimen sequenced was CD8+ T cells sorted from blood. This TCR was sampled from an adult with rheumatoid arthritis. CDR3 loop: CASSVVWGETQYF. In DNA, the CDR3 is TGTGCCAGCAGCGTAGTGTGGGGTGAGACCCAGTACTTC.